This is a list of T cell receptor beta chains from one sample in a study of cytomegalovirus exposure and HLA in healthy donors. Some clones are missing from TCRdb's copy, which holds only in-frame ones; the method was immunoSEQ multiplex PCR. The data contain some 160,000 clones, 70% to 85% of them singletons. Sequences were obtained from PBMCs. These receptors were taken from a middle-aged man in good health and CMV-seropositive. CDR3s include the opening cysteine and the closing phenylalanine or tryptophan. D genes are given only for firm matches. A row's size may be missing; if present it is once, few, many or a size class.

j_call clone_size v_call d_call cdr3_nt cdr3_aa
TRBJ2-5 - TRBV5-1 TRBD1 TGCGCCAGCAGCCCGCCCTGGACAGGGGAAGAGACCCAGTACTTC CASSPPWTGEETQYF
TRBJ1-1 - TRBV2 - TGTGCCAGCATCTCAGGGACTGAAGCTTTCTTT CASISGTEAFF
TRBJ2-1 - TRBV7-9 TRBD2 TGTGCCAGCAGGGCGGGAGTGGGAAATGAGCAGTTCTTC CASRAGVGNEQFF
TRBJ1-5 - TRBV15 - TGTGCCACCGGGGGGAGTAGGAGCAATCAGCCCCAGCATTTT CATGGSRSNQPQHF
TRBJ2-2 - TRBV19 TRBD1 TGTGCCAGTAGCACAGGGGGCATTAACACCGGGGAGCTGTTTTTT CASSTGGINTGELFF
TRBJ1-4 - TRBV11-2 - TGTGCCAGCAGCTTAGACGGGAGGGTGGAAAAACTGTTTTTT CASSLDGRVEKLFF
TRBJ1-1 few TRBV9 - TGTGCCAGCAGCGTAGGCTCAGGTTCGAGCACTGAAGCTTTCTTT CASSVGSGSSTEAFF
TRBJ2-2 - TRBV27 TRBD2 TGTGCCAGCAGTTTAAGCGGGGGAGCTCCCGGGGAGCTGTTTTTT CASSLSGGAPGELFF
TRBJ1-4 - TRBV12-5 TRBD1 TGTGCTAGTGGTTACGGACAGGGAGGAGAAAAACTGTTTTTT CASGYGQGGEKLFF
TRBJ2-2 - TRBV5-1 - TGCGCCAGCAGCTTGGGGGGAGGCACCGGGGAGCTGTTTTTT CASSLGGGTGELFF
TRBJ2-5 - TRBV5-5 TRBD1 TGTGCCAGCAGCTTCGGGACAGCGATAGGAGGCCAAGAGACCCAGTACTTC CASSFGTAIGGQETQYF
TRBJ1-1 - TRBV6-1 - TGTGCCAGCAGGGAAGGACGGAGAAACACTGAAGCTTTCTTT CASREGRRNTEAFF
TRBJ2-1 few TRBV5-6 TRBD2 TGTGCCAGCAGCCCCCTAGCGGGAGGCTACAATGAGCAGTTCTTC CASSPLAGGYNEQFF
TRBJ1-2 - TRBV19 - TGTGCCAGTAATTTGTGGGGAGACGGCTACACCTTC CASNLWGDGYTF
TRBJ1-2 few TRBV7-9 - TGTGCCAGCAGCTCGGGGGGAGCGGACTATGGCTACACCTTC CASSSGGADYGYTF
TRBJ1-2 once TRBV7-8 TRBD1 TGTGCCAGCAGCTTAGGGGGACAGGGGGCCGATGGCTACACCTTC CASSLGGQGADGYTF
TRBJ2-2 - TRBV7-2 - TGTGCCAGCAGCCAGGAGAACACCGGGGAGCTGTTTTTT CASSQENTGELFF